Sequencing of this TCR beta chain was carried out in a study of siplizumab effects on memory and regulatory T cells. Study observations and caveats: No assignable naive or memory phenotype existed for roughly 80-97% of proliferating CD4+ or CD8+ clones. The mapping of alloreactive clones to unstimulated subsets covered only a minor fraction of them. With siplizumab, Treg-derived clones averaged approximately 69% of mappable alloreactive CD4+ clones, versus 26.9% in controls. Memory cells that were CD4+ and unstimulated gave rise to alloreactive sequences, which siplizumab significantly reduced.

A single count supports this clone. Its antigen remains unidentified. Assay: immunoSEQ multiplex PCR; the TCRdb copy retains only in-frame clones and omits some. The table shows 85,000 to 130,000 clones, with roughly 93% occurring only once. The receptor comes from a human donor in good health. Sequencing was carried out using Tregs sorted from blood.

The CDR3 bases are TGTGCCAGCAGCCACACCCCGGCAGAAGTAGGATATAATTCACCCCTCCACTTT. This codes for CASSHTPAEVGYNSPLHF. The V call is TRBV7-2, the J call TRBJ1-6; D gene ambiguous. The germline gives CDR1 SGHTA, CDR2 FQGNSA. The V end lost 5 bases, the J end lost 4 bases, and 21 bases lay between the germline ends. The CDR3 runs to 18 residues.